Each of the 10 T cell receptor beta chains below was sequenced from the same sample in a study of CD8+CD57+ T cells in acquired aplastic anemia. CDR3 and TCR beta VDJ profiling relied on a genomic DNA template. TCRdb used MiXCR to reprocess the reads, holding one entry per CDR3 protein. The sample lists approximately 190,000 distinct CDR3 sequences, around 66% occurring once. The sequenced sample consisted of sorted CD4+, CD8+, or CD8+CD57+ T cells (not recorded which) from PBMCs. These receptors were collected from a human donor with severe aplastic anemia or a healthy control (not recorded which).

The genes are TRBV25-1 and TRBJ2-7, with a possible D match to TRBD1 (5 bases). In germline, CDR1 is MGHDK, CDR2 SYGVNS. V was cut by 3 bases and J by 6 bases, with 9 bases left in between. The CDR3 has 12 amino acids. This CDR3 is CASSDRRGEQYF. CDR3 DNA sequence: TGTGCCAGCAGTGATAGAAGGGGCGAGCAGTACTTC.

CDR3 residues: CASSQLNEAFF. CDR3 coding DNA: TGCGCCAGCAGCCAATTAAATGAAGCTTTCTTT. The genes are TRBV4-1 and TRBJ1-1; D gene unclear. Germline V gene sequence: CDR1 MGHRA, CDR2 YSYEKL. The CDR3 length is 11 residues. V was cut by 2 bases and J by 7 bases, with 5 bases left in between.

The rearrangement joins TRBV7-2 to TRBJ2-3, with a tentative D call TRBD1 (6 bases). Trimming took off 4 bases at V and 6 bases at J, with 14 bases between the two ends. CDR3 length equals 14 residues. The germline V gene encodes CDR1 SGHTA and CDR2 FQGNSA. The CDR3: CASSWGQTRDTQYF. CDR3 nucleotide sequence: TGTGCCAGCAGCTGGGGACAAACAAGGGATACGCAGTATTTT.

This chain links TRBV4-1 with TRBJ2-5, with 11 positions matching TRBD1. The length of the CDR3 is 16 residues. The ends lost 0 bases at V and 5 bases at J; junction bases unmatched: 5. Per germline, CDR1 MGHRA and CDR2 YSYEKL. The chain's CDR3 is CASSQEGQGAMETQYF. The DNA of the CDR3 is TGCGCCAGCAGCCAAGAAGGACAGGGGGCGATGGAGACCCAGTACTTC.

Concerning this clonotype itself: A much larger clone sits a single nucleotide away, making a read error possible. In DNA, the CDR3 is TGTGCCAGCAGCGTAGGATCTAGCGGGGGGCATAGCTCCTACAATGAGCAGCTCTTC. Amino acid sequence: CASSVGSSGGHSSYNEQLF. J is TRBJ2-1 and V is TRBV11-2, with 11 bases aligning to TRBD2. From germline, CDR1 is SGHAT and CDR2 FQNNGV. The CDR3 covers 19 residues.

This rearrangement joins TRBV7-2 to TRBJ2-5; 9 bases fit TRBD2. V dropped 7 bases and J dropped 2; count of bases not matched to a gene: 11. Germline lookup yields CDR1 SGHTA and CDR2 FQGNSA. This CDR3 spans 16 amino acids. The CDR3, as DNA: TGTGCCAGCACCGGGCGGGCGGGGGGGCGGCAAGAGACCCAGTACTTC. It is translated as CASTGRAGGRQETQYF.

This clonotype was found many times. J is TRBJ2-7 and V is TRBV7-9; D tentatively fits TRBD1 or TRBD2 (5 bases each). The CDR3 has 14 residues. CDR1 is SEHNR, CDR2 FQNEAQ, per germline (reference sequence). The V gene lost 0 bases and the J gene lost 2 bases, with 8 bases spanning the gap. CDR3 sequence: CASSLAGDPYEQYF. CDR3 DNA sequence: TGTGCCAGCAGCTTAGCAGGGGACCCCTACGAGCAGTACTTC.

The CDR3 DNA is TGTGCCAGCAGCGAACACAGCTACGAGCAGTACTTC. Translating it yields CASSEHSYEQYF. The rearrangement links TRBV7-2 to TRBJ2-7; D is ambiguous. V lost 5 bases and J lost 3, with 8 bases in between. The CDR3 is 12 amino acids. Germline V gives CDR1 SGHTA, CDR2 FQGNSA.

The V and J genes are TRBV9 and TRBJ2-2; D perhaps matches TRBD1 (5 bases). CDR1 and CDR2 (germline): SGDLS, YYNGEE. With 4 bases removed from V and 4 bases from J, the gap between germline ends came to 11 bases. This CDR3 region has 14 residues. The CDR3 region has the DNA TGTGCCAGCAGCAGACGACAGACCACCGGGGAGCTGTTTTTT. It specifies CASSRRQTTGELFF. Together with reference TRBV9 and TRBJ2-2, the CDR3 gives the full variable domain: DSGVTQTPKHLITATGQRVTLRCSPRSGDLSVYWYQQSLDQGLQFLIQYYNGEERAKGNILERFSAQQFPDLHSELNLSSLELGDSALYFCASSRRQTTGELFFGEGSRLTVL.

This clonotype was counted between two and nine times. This chain uses TRBV2 with TRBJ1-6; no firm D call. Germline V CDR1 and CDR2: SNHLY, FYNNEI. Trimming removed 5 bases at V and 9 bases at J, with 8 bases between. The CDR3 has 12 amino acids. CDR3 DNA sequence: TGTGCCAGCAGTACCTACGGTTCACCCCTCCACTTT. Translating it yields CASSTYGSPLHF.